The 25 T cell receptor beta chains below were found in one sample sequenced in a study of T cell repertoires in ileal Crohn's disease. The data were produced by immunoSEQ multiplex PCR, yet TCRdb's version contains in-frame clones alone and is incomplete. Of under 6,000 clones in the sample, roughly 96% were seen once. Sequencing used ileal tissue. The receptors were gathered from an adult with Crohn's disease.

The V gene is TRBV2, the J gene TRBJ2-1; 7 positions match TRBD1. CDR3 size: 13 residues. J gave up 8 bases and V 4 bases, and 5 bases lay outside the gene matches. The germline V gene has CDR1 SNHLY and CDR2 FYNNEI. CDR3 loop: CASSAGQVDEQFF. The CDR3, as DNA: TGTGCCAGCAGTGCCGGACAGGTTGATGAGCAGTTCTTC.

This clone was observed once. V and J are TRBV30 and TRBJ1-2; possible D gene TRBD1, 5 bases. Trimming left V 0 bases short and J 11 bases short, with 16 bases between. This CDR3 is built from 13 residues. Germline CDR1 and CDR2: GTSNPN and SVGIG (reference sequence). CDR3 bases: TGTGCCTGGAGTGTACAATCGGGGGTGGGGTACACCTTC. Translated: CAWSVQSGVGYTF.

The rearrangement joins TRBV5-6 to TRBJ1-2; tentatively, D is TRBD1 (5 bases). CDR3 length: 13 amino acids. V gave up 6 bases and J gave up 8 bases, with 17 bases separating them. Germline lookup yields CDR1 SGHDT and CDR2 YYEEEE. The CDR3: CASTVEGMGGYTF. The CDR3 DNA reads TGTGCCAGCACCGTGGAGGGGATGGGGGGCTACACCTTC.

The chain links TRBV30 to TRBJ1-1; tentatively, D is TRBD1 (5 bases). The V end lost 5 bases, the J end lost 4 bases, and 11 bases lay between the germline ends. From germline, CDR1 is GTSNPN and CDR2 SVGIG (reference sequence). The CDR3 loop spans 12 amino acids. As DNA, the CDR3 is TGTGCCTGGTTACAGGAGAGCACTGAAGCTTTCTTT. Its protein is CAWLQESTEAFF. Full variable domain (rest looked up from reference TRBV30 and TRBJ1-1): SQTIHQWPATLVQPVGSPLSLECTVEGTSNPNLYWYRQAAGRGLQLLFYSVGIGQISSEVPQNLSASRPQDRQFILSSKKLLLSDSGFYLCAWLQESTEAFFGQGTRLTVV.

This sequence joins TRBV15 and TRBJ2-3; 8 positions match TRBD2. Trimming took 0 bases from V and 4 from J; bases not matched to a gene: 12. This CDR3 region has 18 residues. CDR1 is LNHNV and CDR2 is YYDKDF in the germline V gene (reference sequence). CDR3 sequence reads: CATSREGPAGARADTQYF. In DNA, the CDR3 is TGTGCCACCAGCAGAGAAGGCCCAGCGGGGGCCCGGGCAGATACGCAGTATTTT.

This chain joins TRBV19 and TRBJ2-7, with 9 bases identical to TRBD1. The ends lost 5 bases at V and 6 bases at J; junction bases unmatched: 8. Germline CDR1 is LNHDA and CDR2 is SQIVND (reference sequence). The CDR3 loop spans 14 amino acids. The DNA for the CDR3 is TGTGCCAGTAGTCCTCGGACAGGGGTGACCGAGCAGTACTTC. Encoded protein: CASSPRTGVTEQYF.

The chain uses TRBV5-1 and TRBJ2-1; the D gene is possibly TRBD2 (6 bases). Trimming stripped 4 bases from V and 1 base from J, with 9 bases between. CDR1 and CDR2 (germline): SGHRS, YFSETQ. The CDR3 is made up of 14 amino acids. The DNA for the CDR3 is TGCGCCAGCAGCCTACTAGCATCCTACAATGAGCAGTTCTTC. It translates to CASSLLASYNEQFF.

The chain joins TRBV5-1 to TRBJ1-5; the match to TRBD1 covers 10 bases. The CDR3 runs 15 residues. CDR1 SGHRS and CDR2 YFSETQ come from the germline V gene. Unmatched junction bases numbered 3, after V lost 4 bases and J lost 2 bases. CDR3 residues: CASSRGTGGNQPQHF. As DNA, the CDR3 is TGCGCCAGCAGCAGAGGGACAGGGGGCAATCAGCCCCAGCATTTT.

The rearrangement links TRBV28 to TRBJ1-2; 7 bases are a match to TRBD1. Germline V lookup: CDR1 MDHEN, CDR2 SYDVKM. The J segment lost 8 bases and the V segment lost 3 bases, leaving 12 bases of the junction unmatched. This CDR3 is built from 15 residues. CDR3 region: CASSLGTADTGGYTF. The CDR3, as DNA: TGTGCCAGCAGTTTGGGGACAGCGGATACGGGGGGCTACACCTTC.

The V gene is TRBV6-6, the J gene TRBJ1-2; TRBD1 aligns across 7 bases. Germline V gene lookup returns CDR1 MNHNY and CDR2 SVGAGI (reference sequence). This CDR3 is 15 amino acids long. Unmatched junction bases numbered 6, after V lost 1 base and J lost 4 bases. CDR3 protein: CASSYYDDRVYGYTF. The CDR3 bases are TGTGCCAGCAGTTACTACGATGACAGGGTCTATGGCTACACCTTC.

The chain uses TRBV18 and TRBJ1-2; 7 nucleotides line up with TRBD1. CDR1 and CDR2 from the germline V gene are KGHSH and LQKENI. CDR3 size: 16 residues. V lost 1 base to trimming and J lost 5 bases; unmatched junction nucleotides: 10. The CDR3 DNA reads as TGTGCCAGCTCACCACGGGCAGGGGGTGAGGTATATGGCTACACCTTC. This gives the protein CASSPRAGGEVYGYTF.

This chain joins TRBV18 and TRBJ1-5, with 7 bases matching TRBD1. Germline V lookup: CDR1 KGHSH, CDR2 LQKENI. With V trimmed by 3 bases and J by 12 bases, 8 bases remained unmatched. The CDR3 runs 13 residues. The DNA of the CDR3 is TGTGCCAGCTCACCCGACGGACAGGACCGCCAGCATTTT. Its protein is CASSPDGQDRQHF.

The chain is built from TRBV4-2 and TRBJ2-3; 8 positions agree with TRBD2. With V trimmed by 3 bases and J by 4 bases, 0 bases remained unmatched. The CDR3 loop spans 13 amino acids. Per germline, CDR1 LGHNA and CDR2 YNFKEQ. Here the CDR3 reads CASSQGLADTQYF. CDR3 DNA sequence: TGTGCCAGCAGCCAGGGACTAGCAGATACGCAGTATTTT.

CDR3 DNA: TGTGCCAGCAGTGATTTACAGGGGGCCTCCGGTGGCTACACCTTC. Amino acids: CASSDLQGASGGYTF. The chain couples TRBV6-1 to TRBJ1-2; 9 nucleotides match TRBD1. The CDR3 is 15 residues long. CDR1 MNHNS and CDR2 SASEGT come from the germline V gene. J was trimmed by 7 bases and V by 3 bases; bases with no gene match: 9.

V gene TRBV28 combines with J gene TRBJ2-7; D is possibly TRBD2 (6 bases). Deletions cut 5 bases from V and 2 bases from J, with 13 bases between. Germline CDR1 is MDHEN and CDR2 is SYDVKM. This CDR3 is 14 amino acids long. The CDR3 here is CASSELRGTYEQYF. The DNA of the CDR3 is TGTGCCAGCAGTGAGTTGCGGGGCACCTACGAGCAGTACTTC.

The chain is built from TRBV29-1 and TRBJ2-5; no clear D. The CDR3 length is 14 residues. Trimming shortened V by 6 bases and J by 1 base, and 15 bases separated the two germline ends. Germline loops: CDR1 SQVTM, CDR2 ANQGSEA. The CDR3 DNA sequence: TGCAGCGTCGCTACCGACACCCTCCAAGAGACCCAGTACTTC. Translated, it gives CSVATDTLQETQYF.

The chain links TRBV27 to TRBJ1-2, with a possible D match to TRBD1 (5 bases). Trimming removed 6 bases from V and 6 bases from J, with 29 bases in between. Per the germline V gene, CDR1 is MNHEY and CDR2 is SMNVEV (reference sequence). This CDR3 has 18 residues. As DNA, the CDR3 is TGTGCCAGCAGCCGTCCGGGCGTAGGACCCGGGACTCTTGATGGCTACACCTTC. The encoded protein is CASSRPGVGPGTLDGYTF.

This chain connects TRBV11-2 to TRBJ2-2, with 10 bases aligning to TRBD1. Germline CDR1 SGHAT, CDR2 FQNNGV. The ends lost 5 bases at V and 4 bases at J; junction bases unmatched: 1. This CDR3 spans 14 amino acids. This chain's CDR3 is CASSRTGGTGELFF. Here the CDR3 DNA reads TGTGCCAGCAGCCGGACAGGGGGCACCGGGGAGCTGTTTTTT.

This rearrangement joins TRBV28 to TRBJ1-1, with no clear D. The V gene's germline CDR1 is MDHEN and CDR2 SYDVKM. The CDR3 spans 12 residues. V was clipped by 8 bases and J by 1 base, with 8 bases between them. CDR3: CASGEPNTEAFF. CDR3 in DNA: TGTGCCAGCGGAGAACCGAACACTGAAGCTTTCTTT.

The genes are TRBV19 and TRBJ1-6; TRBD1 might be the D (5 bases). V was trimmed by 3 bases and J by 4 bases, leaving 7 bases between them. Germline assignment: CDR1 LNHDA and CDR2 SQIVND (reference sequence). The CDR3 is 14 amino acids. CDR3 region: CASSISGYNSPLHF. The CDR3 DNA follows: TGTGCCAGTAGTATTTCAGGGTATAATTCACCCCTCCACTTT. The full variable domain, with the rest looked up from reference TRBV19 and TRBJ1-6, is DGGITQSPKYLFRKEGQNVTLSCEQNLNHDAMYWYRQDPGQGLRLIYYSQIVNDFQKGDIAEGYSVSREKKESFPLTVTSAQKNPTAFYLCASSISGYNSPLHFGNGTRLTVT.

The chain carries TRBV5-5 and TRBJ2-7, with a weak D call TRBD1 (6 bases). The V and J ends lost 4 bases and 3 bases respectively, with 11 bases between them. The CDR3 is 13 residues long. Germline values: CDR1 SGHKS, CDR2 YYEKEE (reference sequence). The DNA for the CDR3 is TGTGCCAGCAGCCGACAGGAGAACTACGAGCAGTACGTC. Residues: CASSRQENYEQYV.

CDR3 protein: CASSESGRGVSDTQYF. CDR3 DNA: TGCGCCAGCAGTGAATCGGGCAGGGGGGTTTCAGATACGCAGTATTTT. This chain uses TRBV10-1 with TRBJ2-3, with D maybe TRBD1 (7 bases). This CDR3 is built from 16 residues. CDR1 WNHNN and CDR2 SYGVQD come from the germline V gene (reference sequence). V lost 3 bases and J lost 4, with 17 bases in between.

This clone appeared once. This rearrangement joins TRBV5-6 to TRBJ1-4, with D possibly TRBD1 on 6 matching bases. CDR3 length: 15 amino acids. Trimming took off 4 bases at V and 7 bases at J, with 17 bases between the two ends. Looked up from germline, CDR1 is SGHDT and CDR2 is YYEEEE. The CDR3 region has the DNA TGTGCCAGCAGCCCGATGGGGGCTGAAGGTGAAAAACTGTTTTTT. As protein: CASSPMGAEGEKLFF.

The chain recombines TRBV28 with TRBJ1-3, with a possible D match to TRBD1 (5 bases). V shed 6 bases and J shed 2 bases, with 11 bases lying between them. This CDR3 region has 14 residues. Per the germline V gene, CDR1 is MDHEN and CDR2 is SYDVKM. The DNA of the CDR3 is TGTGCCAGCAGCTCAGGGTCAGCTGGAAACACCATATATTTT. Translated: CASSSGSAGNTIYF.

V usage is TRBV7-6 and J usage is TRBJ1-5; D may be TRBD1 (6 bases). There are 14 residues in the CDR3. V gave up 5 bases and J gave up 2 bases, with 10 bases separating them. Germline CDR1 and CDR2: SGHVS and FNYEAQ. CDR3 sequence reads: CASSPQGGNQPQHF. CDR3 sequence (DNA): TGTGCCAGCAGCCCACAGGGTGGCAATCAGCCCCAGCATTTT.